Shown below are 9 T cell receptor beta chains from a single sample sequenced in a study of blood T cells in healthy people across ages. Through a sample-barcoded 5' primer and a J-beta primer mix, a second PCR was run for roughly 7 to 11 cycles. TCRdb re-called the 5' RACE reads through MiXCR, storing one row per CDR3 protein. The data contain 850,000 to 1,100,000 distinct CDR3 sequences, roughly two fifths of them singletons. The source material was blood. Receptor source: a man younger than 30 in good health.

The chain links TRBV7-9 to TRBJ2-1; tentatively, D is TRBD1 (5 bases). Between the trimmed V and J ends, which lost 1 base and 5 bases, there was a span of 6 bases. CDR3 length: 13 amino acids. Looked up from germline, CDR1 is SEHNR and CDR2 is FQNEAQ (reference sequence). The CDR3 sequence: CASSLGQHNEQFF. In nucleotides, the CDR3 is TGTGCCAGCAGCTTAGGACAGCACAATGAGCAGTTCTTC.

The V gene is TRBV4-3, the J gene TRBJ1-2; D may be TRBD1 (6 bases). Germline values: CDR1 LGHNA, CDR2 YSLEER. This CDR3 comprises 16 residues. V shed 4 bases and J shed 3 bases, with 18 bases lying between them. In nucleotides, the CDR3 is TGCGCCAGCAGCCTAACGTACTCAACAGGGTACTATGGCTACACCTTC. As protein: CASSLTYSTGYYGYTF.

The chain couples TRBV2 to TRBJ2-7; 9 bases align to TRBD1. Looked up from germline, CDR1 is SNHLY and CDR2 is FYNNEI. V lost 4 bases and J lost 7; bases outside the gene matches: 2. The CDR3 spans 12 residues. This CDR3 is CASSGDRAEQYF. The DNA of the CDR3 is TGTGCCAGCAGTGGGGACAGGGCAGAGCAGTACTTC.

This clonotype was observed a few times. The V gene is TRBV27, the J gene TRBJ2-1; D gene unclear. Germline values: CDR1 MNHEY, CDR2 SMNVEV (reference sequence). V lost 5 bases and J 8 bases, leaving 7 bases between the germline ends. The CDR3 consists of 11 residues. Written as DNA, the CDR3 is TGTGCCAGCAGTAGGTTTGATGAGCAGTTCTTC. This sequence encodes CASSRFDEQFF.

The chain combines TRBV6-4 with TRBJ1-1; 7 bases are a match to TRBD1. Looked up from germline, CDR1 is MRHNA and CDR2 is SNTAGT. Trimming cost V 7 bases and J 1 base; bases outside gene matches: 6. This CDR3 has 14 amino acids. The CDR3 DNA reads as TGTGCCAGCAAGCTCAGGGGGGGGAACACTGAAGCTTTCTTT. Protein product: CASKLRGGNTEAFF.

A few counts support this clonotype. The chain employs TRBV27 and TRBJ1-4, with TRBD1 identical over 8 bases. This CDR3 region has 16 residues. Germline assignment: CDR1 MNHEY and CDR2 SMNVEV (reference sequence). With V trimmed by 3 bases and J by 9 bases, 12 bases remained unmatched. The CDR3: CASSFTRRQGPQKLFF. CDR3 sequence (DNA): TGTGCCAGCAGTTTCACTCGAAGACAGGGGCCACAAAAACTGTTTTTT.

Turning to this clonotype: The junction departs from germline at one end; a sequencing error may be responsible. The gene calls are TRBV5-6 and TRBJ1-6; D may be TRBD1 (6 bases). CDR3 size: 17 residues. Germline V gene sequence: CDR1 SGHDT, CDR2 YYEEEE. The CDR3 sequence: CASSLKSGAGANSPPHF. As DNA, the CDR3 is TGTGCCAGCAGCTTGAAATCAGGGGCCGGAGCCAATTCACCCCCCCACTTT.

The V and J genes are TRBV7-9 and TRBJ1-1, with TRBD1 matching 8 bases. There are 18 residues in the CDR3. The ends lost 6 bases at V and 5 bases at J; junction bases unmatched: 20. CDR1 is SEHNR, CDR2 FQNEAQ, per germline (reference sequence). CDR3 amino acids: CASSSQNRGAPGWTEAFF. The CDR3 DNA follows: TGTGCCAGCAGTAGTCAGAACAGGGGGGCCCCAGGGTGGACTGAAGCTTTCTTT.

CDR3 sequence reads: CASSRTSSPAQDTQYF. The CDR3 DNA is TGTGCCAGCAGTCGGACTTCCTCTCCTGCCCAAGATACGCAGTATTTT. J is TRBJ2-3 and V is TRBV6-2 or TRBV6-3; D possibly corresponds to TRBD2 (5 bases). The germline V and J ends were trimmed by 5 bases and 5 bases, with 20 bases remaining between them. The CDR3 sequence is 16 residues long. Looked up from germline, CDR1 is MNHEY and CDR2 is SVGEGT.